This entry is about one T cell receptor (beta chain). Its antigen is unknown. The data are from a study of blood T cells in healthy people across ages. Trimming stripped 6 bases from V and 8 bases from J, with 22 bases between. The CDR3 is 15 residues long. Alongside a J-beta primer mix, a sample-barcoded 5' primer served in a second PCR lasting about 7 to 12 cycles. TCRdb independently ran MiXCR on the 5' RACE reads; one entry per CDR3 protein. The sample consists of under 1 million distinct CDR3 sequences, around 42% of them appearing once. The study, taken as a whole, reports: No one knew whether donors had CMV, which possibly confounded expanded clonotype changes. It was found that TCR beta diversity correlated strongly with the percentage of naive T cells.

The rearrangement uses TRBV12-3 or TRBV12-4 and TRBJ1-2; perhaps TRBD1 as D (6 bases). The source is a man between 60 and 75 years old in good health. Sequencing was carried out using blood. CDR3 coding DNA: TGTGCCAGCAGCCTCAAGAGACAGGCCCCTCGGGGCTACACCTTC. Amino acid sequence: CASSLKRQAPRGYTF.